The 24 T cell receptor beta chains listed next were all sequenced from one sample in a study of PD-1 and CTLA-4 blockade in melanoma. The repertoire was sequenced with immunoSEQ multiplex PCR; TCRdb's copy has only in-frame clones and lacks some. The table has over 15,000 clones, 70% to 80% seen once; the top ten hold roughly 14%. Sequences were derived from CD8+ T cells from peripheral blood, sampled from a patient given anti-PD-1 treatment. The receptors come from a human donor with melanoma.

The chain recombines TRBV24-1 with TRBJ1-2; D remains ambiguous. CDR1 KGHDR and CDR2 SFDVKD come from the germline V gene. With 0 bases removed from V and 8 bases from J, the gap between germline ends came to 12 bases. The CDR3 runs 14 residues. The CDR3 DNA is TGTGCCACCAGTGATTTGGATTCCGGGTTAGGCTACACCTTC. This translates into CATSDLDSGLGYTF.

The V gene is TRBV27, the J gene TRBJ1-1; D is unresolved. The germline V gene has CDR1 MNHEY and CDR2 SMNVEV (reference sequence). This CDR3 has 14 residues. V lost 3 bases and J lost 5, with 13 bases in between. DNA for the CDR3: TGTGCCAGCAGTTTGCAGCACACCCGGACTGAAGCTTTCTTT. Encoded protein: CASSLQHTRTEAFF.

V usage is TRBV5-1 and J usage is TRBJ2-1; D possibly corresponds to TRBD1 (6 bases). V dropped 3 bases and J dropped 4 bases, with 8 bases sitting between them. This CDR3 has 13 amino acids. The germline V gene encodes CDR1 SGHRS and CDR2 YFSETQ. DNA for the CDR3: TGCGCCAGCAGCTCACAGGGTTACAATGAGCAGTTCTTC. This encodes CASSSQGYNEQFF.

The chain combines TRBV29-1 with TRBJ2-7; D remains unclear. The CDR3 spans 12 residues. Trimming cost V 2 bases and J 4 bases, with 9 bases left between them. Germline V gives CDR1 SQVTM, CDR2 ANQGSEA. CDR3 in amino acids: CSVEKGPYEQYF. The CDR3 DNA sequence: TGCAGCGTTGAAAAAGGGCCGTACGAGCAGTACTTC.

This rearrangement joins TRBV15 to TRBJ1-4; D ambiguous. Trimming took 5 bases from V and 0 from J, leaving 16 bases between them. The length of the CDR3 is 17 residues. Germline V lookup: CDR1 LNHNV, CDR2 YYDKDF (reference sequence). Here the CDR3 DNA reads TGTGCCACCAGCTTCCTTTCGGGCACTTCAACTAATGAAAAACTGTTTTTT. Encoded protein: CATSFLSGTSTNEKLFF.

J is TRBJ2-3 and V is TRBV27, with a tentative D call TRBD1 (5 bases). Deletions cut 6 bases from V and 0 bases from J, with 19 bases between. This CDR3 has 17 residues. CDR1 is MNHEY and CDR2 is SMNVEV in the germline V gene (reference sequence). This CDR3 reads CASSPIPRQLSTDTQYF. The CDR3 DNA reads TGTGCCAGCAGCCCCATACCCCGACAGCTGAGCACAGATACGCAGTATTTT.

The chain uses TRBV13 and TRBJ2-3; TRBD2 aligns across 14 bases. The CDR3 has 17 residues. V lost 5 bases to trimming and J lost 2 bases; unmatched junction nucleotides: 6. Germline loops: CDR1 PRHDT, CDR2 FYEKMQ (reference sequence). CDR3 in DNA: TGTGCCAGCAGCCTCAGACTAGCGGGGGGGGACACAGATACGCAGTATTTT. Translating it yields CASSLRLAGGDTDTQYF.

The rearrangement uses TRBV19 and TRBJ1-2, with a possible D match to TRBD1 (6 bases). This CDR3 has 14 amino acids. Trimming pared 4 bases from V and 4 bases from J, leaving 13 bases between. CDR1 and CDR2 from the germline V gene are LNHDA and SQIVND (reference sequence). The DNA for the CDR3 is TGTGCCAGTAGTAAGGGGGAGCAGTTCTATGGCTACACCTTC. It specifies CASSKGEQFYGYTF.

This clone appeared a single time. The rearrangement links TRBV10-2 to TRBJ2-1, with D tentatively TRBD1 (5 bases). This CDR3 contains 15 residues. V lost 4 bases to trimming and J lost 2 bases, with 12 bases between them. Germline-derived CDR1 and CDR2 are WSHSY and SAAADI. This chain's CDR3 is CASSAQGVTYNEQFF. CDR3 nucleotides: TGCGCCAGCAGTGCGCAGGGTGTCACCTACAATGAGCAGTTCTTC.

V gene TRBV10-3 combines with J gene TRBJ2-2; 7 nucleotides match TRBD1. The trim removed 1 base at V and 4 bases at J, leaving 0 bases unmatched. This CDR3 is built from 14 residues. The germline V gene has CDR1 ENHRY and CDR2 SYGVKD. CDR3 amino acids: CAISEWDSTGELFF. The CDR3 DNA reads TGTGCCATCAGTGAGTGGGACAGCACCGGGGAGCTGTTTTTT.

The V and J genes are TRBV6-5 and TRBJ1-3; D unresolved. Germline V gene sequence: CDR1 MNHEY, CDR2 SVGAGI. V lost 3 bases, J lost 1 base, and 13 bases lay in between. This CDR3 is built from 16 residues. The CDR3: CASSYNPRGSGNTIYF. Written as DNA, the CDR3 is TGTGCCAGCAGTTATAACCCCCGAGGGTCTGGAAACACCATATATTTT.

Only a few counts were recorded for this clone. This rearrangement joins TRBV5-6 to TRBJ2-3; TRBD1 matches at 11 bases. Trimming at V came to 0 bases and at J to 2 bases, leaving 2 bases not matched to a gene. Germline CDR1 reads SGHDT; CDR2 reads YYEEEE. CDR3 size: 16 residues. The CDR3 DNA reads as TGTGCCAGCAGCTTGGTGGACAGGGGGCCCACAGATACGCAGTATTTT. It translates to CASSLVDRGPTDTQYF.

The V and J genes are TRBV21-1 and TRBJ1-5. TRBV21-1 constitutes a pseudogene. The CDR3 covers 19 residues. The CDR3 DNA follows: TGTGCCAGCAGCAAATTGGGGTGGGCAGAGGGACGTAGTTTTCAGCCCCAGCATTTT. Its protein is CASSKLGWAEGRSFQPQHF.

The V gene is TRBV7-6, the J gene TRBJ2-3; TRBD1 aligns across 9 bases. V was clipped by 3 bases and J by 0 bases; unmatched bases: 10. The CDR3 is made up of 18 amino acids. Per the germline V gene, CDR1 is SGHVS and CDR2 is FNYEAQ. The CDR3 coding sequence is TGTGCCAGCAGCTTTATGTTGGGACAGGGATCTAGCACAGATACGCAGTATTTT. This encodes CASSFMLGQGSSTDTQYF.

This clone has only a few counts. The V and J genes are TRBV7-6 and TRBJ2-1; a possible D gene is TRBD2 (6 bases). CDR1 is SGHVS and CDR2 is FNYEAQ in the germline V gene. The CDR3 sequence is 16 residues long. Trimming pared 6 bases from V and 0 bases from J, leaving 15 bases between. The CDR3 is CASSWTTYSSYNEQFF. CDR3 nucleotides: TGTGCCAGCAGTTGGACTACCTATTCCTCCTACAATGAGCAGTTCTTC.

The rearrangement uses TRBV6-5 and TRBJ2-4; D may be TRBD1 or TRBD2 (6 bases each). The germline V gene has CDR1 MNHEY and CDR2 SVGAGI. This CDR3 is 16 amino acids long. Trimming took 2 bases from V and 2 from J, leaving 13 bases between them. Here the CDR3 reads CASSYTGRGPKNIQYF. The CDR3 nucleotides are TGTGCCAGCAGTTACACCGGCCGGGGGCCCAAAAACATTCAGTACTTC.

The genes are TRBV7-9 and TRBJ1-2; D is uncertain. The CDR3 sequence is 13 residues long. V was trimmed by 5 bases and J by 3 bases, leaving 10 bases between them. CDR1 SEHNR and CDR2 FQNEAQ come from the germline V gene (reference sequence). The CDR3 sequence: CASSLDEYYGYTF. The CDR3 DNA is TGTGCCAGCAGCCTGGACGAATACTATGGCTACACCTTC.

The chain employs TRBV13 and TRBJ2-4; D is perhaps TRBD1 (5 bases). V was shortened by 3 bases and J by 7 bases, with 10 bases between the two germline ends. The CDR3 runs to 13 residues. CDR1 is PRHDT and CDR2 is FYEKMQ in the germline V gene (reference sequence). The CDR3 loop reads CASSLGQMNIQYF. As DNA, the CDR3 is TGTGCCAGCAGCTTGGGGCAGATGAACATTCAGTACTTC.

DNA of the CDR3: TGTGCCAGCAGCCAATACGTACTCGGACGTACGAAGAACACTGAAGCTTTCTTT. Translated: CASSQYVLGRTKNTEAFF. The chain couples TRBV3-1 (or the pseudogene TRBV3-2) to TRBJ1-1; D unclear. Germline CDR1 and CDR2: LGHDT and YNNKEL (reference sequence). Trimming removed 2 bases at V and 1 base at J, with 20 bases between. The CDR3 is 18 residues long.

The chain uses TRBV4-1 and TRBJ1-4, with D possibly TRBD1 on 6 matching bases. From germline, CDR1 is MGHRA and CDR2 YSYEKL. The length of the CDR3 is 15 residues. Trimming stripped 2 bases from V and 6 bases from J, with 13 bases between. For the CDR3, the DNA is TGCGCCAGCAGCCAATTACTGGACAGTTATGAAAAACTGTTTTTT. Its protein is CASSQLLDSYEKLFF.

The genes are TRBV25-1 and TRBJ2-7; weak D call: TRBD1 (6 bases). Per the germline V gene, CDR1 is MGHDK and CDR2 is SYGVNS. The CDR3 has 12 residues. The ends were cut back, 8 bases at V and 4 bases at J, with 12 bases in the middle. DNA for the CDR3: TGTGCCAGCTCCCCGCAGGGGTACGAGCAGTACTTC. It encodes CASSPQGYEQYF.

The V and J genes are TRBV10-2 and TRBJ2-1; D is ambiguous. The CDR3 runs to 11 residues. The germline V gene encodes CDR1 WSHSY and CDR2 SAAADI. Between the trimmed V and J ends, which lost 5 bases and 9 bases, there was a span of 8 bases. This CDR3 reads CASSTSSEQFF. The CDR3 region has the DNA TGCGCCAGCAGTACCAGCAGTGAGCAGTTCTTC.

The chain recombines TRBV21-1 with TRBJ1-1; no check of the table's D call, TRBD1, against the DNA was made. TRBV21-1 is annotated as a pseudogene. The CDR3 is 14 residues long. CDR3 bases: TGTGCCAGCATCGACAGGGGTTGGATCACTGAAGCTTTCTTT. As protein: CASIDRGWITEAFF.

The rearrangement uses TRBV15 and TRBJ2-3; D possibly matches TRBD1 or TRBD2 (5 bases each). V was clipped by 9 bases and J by 4 bases, with 17 bases between them. This CDR3 region has 14 residues. Germline CDR1 reads LNHNV; CDR2 reads YYDKDF (reference sequence). CDR3 amino acids: CATTMGVGPDTQYF. The CDR3 DNA follows: TGTGCCACGACCATGGGGGTGGGACCAGATACGCAGTATTTT.